The 19 T cell receptor beta chains in this list originate from one sample, sequenced in a study of T cells in women clearing cervical HPV infection. The method was immunoSEQ multiplex PCR; TCRdb's version includes in-frame clones alone and lacks a portion of them. In total, the table holds 30,000 to 45,000 clones. What was sequenced was blood buffy coat. The receptor source for this set is a woman between 18 and 70 years old with a cervical HPV16 infection that either progressed to CIN3+ or cleared (not recorded which).

On this clone itself: The read comes to an end 3 residues before the CDR3 does, leaving the germline J gene to fill in the end. The gene calls are TRBV6-2 or TRBV6-3 and TRBJ2-5; a possible D gene is TRBD1 (6 bases). V was trimmed by 4 bases and J by 5 bases, leaving 11 bases between them. The CDR3 is made up of 13 amino acids. Germline lookup yields CDR1 MNHEY and CDR2 SVGEGT. The sequenced part of the CDR3 DNA is TGTGCCAGCAGTTCAGGGGCGGGTGAGACC. This sequence encodes CASSSGAGET. Given in full, the CDR3 is CASSSGAGETQYF.

CDR3 amino acids: CSATHQDFYGYTF. The DNA read from the CDR3 is TGCAGTGCTACCCACCAGGACTTCTATGGC. The gene calls are TRBV20-1 and TRBJ1-2; D is uncertain. The read terminates 3 residues ahead of where the CDR3 ends, so the germline J gene completes it. Germline V gives CDR1 DFQATT, CDR2 SNEGSKA (reference sequence). The CDR3 spans 13 residues. V was cut by 4 bases and J by 4 bases, with 13 bases left in between.

With regard to this clone: A read error may produce the germline difference seen at one junction end. The read finishes 3 residues shy of the CDR3 end, and the germline J gene is used to complete it. J is TRBJ1-5 and V is TRBV15, with a tentative D call TRBD1 (5 bases). Looked up from germline, CDR1 is LNHNV and CDR2 is YYDKDF (reference sequence). The CDR3 is 15 residues long. The CDR3 bases that were read are TGTGCCATCAGCAGGGCAGAGGGGAGCAATCAGCCC. This sequence encodes CAISRAEGSNQP. The full-length CDR3 reads as CAISRAEGSNQPQHF.

A remark on this clone: Read coverage stops 3 residues before the CDR3 terminus; the germline J gene supplies the remainder. V usage is TRBV2 and J usage is TRBJ2-7; TRBD2 matches at 7 bases. CDR3 length: 15 residues. V dropped 1 base and J dropped 3; count of bases not matched to a gene: 6. In germline, CDR1 is SNHLY, CDR2 FYNNEI. This chain's CDR3 is CASSEEGPSGYEQYF. The sequenced CDR3 bases are TGTGCCAGCAGTGAAGAAGGACCTAGCGGCTACGAG.

In regard to this clone: The read stops 3 residues short of the end of the CDR3; the missing end is completed from the germline J gene. The chain is built from TRBV7-3 and TRBJ1-2; D is possibly TRBD1 (6 bases). The CDR3 consists of 14 residues. In germline, CDR1 is SGHTA, CDR2 FQGTGA. Incomplete CDR3 DNA: TGTGCCAGCAGCTTAAGAGGGGGTACTGGCGAC. Its translation: CASSLRGGTGD. The full CDR3 reads CASSLRGGTGDYTF.

Points on this clone: From the germline J gene comes the end of the CDR3, since the read stops 3 residues before it. The chain couples TRBV5-1 to TRBJ2-2; maybe TRBD2 (6 bases). From germline, CDR1 is SGHRS and CDR2 YFSETQ. V was clipped by 1 base and J by 2 bases, with 12 bases between them. CDR3 length: 16 residues. The CDR3 bases that were read are TGCGCCAGCAGCTTGCAAGGGGACTTAAACACCGGGGAG. Protein sequence: CASSLQGDLNTGE. The CDR3, in full, reads CASSLQGDLNTGELFF. The full variable domain, completed using reference TRBV5-1 and TRBJ2-2, is KAGVTQTPRYLIKTRGQQVTLSCSPISGHRSVSWYQQTPGQGLQFLFEYFSETQRNKGNFPGRFSGRQFSNSRSEMNVSTLELGDSALYLCASSLQGDLNTGELFFGEGSRLTVL.

As regards this clone: Read data end 3 residues before the CDR3 end; the end is taken from the germline J gene. The chain links TRBV28 to TRBJ2-7; D possibly matches TRBD1 or TRBD2 (5 bases each). Trimming removed 2 bases from V and 2 bases from J, with 13 bases in between. Germline lookup yields CDR1 MDHEN and CDR2 SYDVKM. This CDR3 spans 15 amino acids. The chain's CDR3 is CASSLSSRGAYEQYF. The CDR3 DNA, read in part, is TGTGCCAGCAGTTTAAGTTCTCGAGGGGCCTACGAG.

Details on this clone: The read comes to an end 3 residues before the CDR3 does, leaving the germline J gene to fill in the end. The chain joins TRBV5-1 to TRBJ2-3; D gene ambiguous. The CDR3 is 15 amino acids. Germline CDR1 and CDR2: SGHRS and YFSETQ. Trimming shortened V by 2 bases and J by 0 bases, and 10 bases separated the two germline ends. The DNA read from the CDR3 is TGCGCCAGCAGCTTCAAGGGTTCCAGCACAGATACG. Protein sequence: CASSFKGSSTDT. The whole CDR3 protein reads CASSFKGSSTDTQYF.

To note about this clone: The read halts 3 residues ahead of the CDR3 end, with the missing end drawn from the germline J gene. The chain is built from TRBV7-8 and TRBJ2-7, with D perhaps TRBD1 (6 bases). V was shortened by 1 base and J by 1 base, with 11 bases between the two germline ends. The CDR3 has 15 amino acids. Per the germline V gene, CDR1 is SGHVS and CDR2 is FQNEAQ. CDR3 in amino acids: CASSLDRTDSYEQYF. The DNA read from the CDR3 is TGTGCCAGCAGCTTAGACAGGACAGATTCCTACGAG.

Remarks on this clone: The sequence runs out 3 residues before the end of the CDR3; the remainder is reconstructed from the germline J gene. V usage is TRBV11-1 and J usage is TRBJ1-1, with 9 bases identical to TRBD1. This CDR3 has 15 amino acids. V lost 5 bases, J lost 7 bases, and 11 bases stayed unmatched. From germline, CDR1 is SGHAT and CDR2 FQDESV (reference sequence). The CDR3: CASSPGTGYLGEAFF. The CDR3 DNA, read in part, is TGTGCCAGCAGCCCGGGGACAGGGTATCTCGGTGAA.

CDR3: CASSLGEGVRREQYF. CDR3 DNA (partial): TGTGCCAGCAGCCTTGGGGAGGGGGTGAGACGCGAG. The V call is TRBV7-9, the J call TRBJ2-7; weak D call: TRBD2 (7 bases). Read data end 3 residues before the CDR3 end; the end is taken from the germline J gene. The length of the CDR3 is 15 residues. V lost 5 bases to trimming and J lost 6 bases, with 20 bases between them. Germline CDR1 is SEHNR and CDR2 is FQNEAQ (reference sequence).

Points on this clone: The CDR3 extends 3 residues past the end of the read, so its final part is completed from the germline J gene. The chain couples TRBV6-1 to TRBJ1-1, with a tentative D call TRBD1 (5 bases). Trimming shortened V by 3 bases and J by 3 bases, and 11 bases separated the two germline ends. CDR3 length: 14 amino acids. The germline V gene has CDR1 MNHNS and CDR2 SASEGT. The CDR3 sequence: CASSEIRGYTEAFF. The CDR3 DNA, read in part, is TGTGCCAGCAGTGAGATCCGGGGGTACACTGAA.

As concerns this clone: With the read ending 3 residues before the CDR3 end, the germline J gene is used to fill in that end. The chain joins TRBV2 to TRBJ1-5; TRBD1 might be the D (6 bases). Germline loops: CDR1 SNHLY, CDR2 FYNNEI. The CDR3 covers 16 residues. V was cut by 2 bases and J by 0 bases, with 11 bases left in between. The CDR3 region is CASSELAGDSNQPQHF. The sequenced part of the CDR3 DNA is TGTGCCAGCAGTGAACTGGCAGGGGATAGCAATCAGCCC.

The CDR3 sequence: CASSQGQGQDYEQYF. The sequenced CDR3 bases are TGTGCCAGCAGCCAAGGGCAGGGACAGGATTACGAG. The chain has TRBV3-1 (or the pseudogene TRBV3-2) and TRBJ2-7; 8 bases are a match to TRBD1. The observed sequence ends 3 residues before the CDR3 terminus, with the missing tail filled in from the germline J gene. This CDR3 has 15 residues. Germline lookup yields CDR1 LGHDT and CDR2 YNNKEL (reference sequence). V lost 1 base, J lost 4 bases, and 6 bases stayed unmatched.

A note on this clone: The read stops 3 residues short of the end of the CDR3; the missing end is completed from the germline J gene. The rearrangement uses TRBV7-3 and TRBJ2-5; D remains unclear. Germline V gene lookup returns CDR1 SGHTA and CDR2 FQGTGA. V was cut by 4 bases and J by 3 bases, with 3 bases left in between. This CDR3 comprises 11 residues. This chain's CDR3 is CASSSKETQYF. CDR3 bases read: TGTGCCAGCAGCTCAAAAGAGACC.

Comments on this clone: The read is 3 residues too short to cover the CDR3 end, so that end is filled in from the germline J gene. The chain has TRBV20-1 and TRBJ2-2; D perhaps matches TRBD2 (5 bases). Germline values: CDR1 DFQATT, CDR2 SNEGSKA (reference sequence). The CDR3 consists of 16 residues. With 3 bases removed from V and 1 base from J, the gap between germline ends came to 15 bases. CDR3 DNA (partial): TGCAGTGCTAGTAACCCCCGAGGGTTGAACACCGGGGAG. It codes for CSASNPRGLNTGE. The full CDR3 reads CSASNPRGLNTGELFF.

To note about this clone: The read gets to within 3 residues of the CDR3 end, and the germline J gene fills in the rest. V usage is TRBV10-3 and J usage is TRBJ1-4, with TRBD1 matching over 12 bases. The CDR3 runs to 14 residues. Germline loops: CDR1 ENHRY, CDR2 SYGVKD. The J segment lost 8 bases and the V segment lost 6 bases, leaving 4 bases of the junction unmatched. The CDR3 sequence is CAISRDRGLEKLFF. The sequenced CDR3 bases are TGTGCCATCAGCAGGGACAGGGGGCTAGAAAAA.

Of note for this clone: The read gets to within 3 residues of the CDR3 end, and the germline J gene fills in the rest. The chain recombines TRBV19 with TRBJ1-2; TRBD1 is a possible D gene (6 bases). The CDR3 covers 12 residues. Germline values: CDR1 LNHDA, CDR2 SQIVND (reference sequence). The chain's CDR3 is CASSIGGNDYTF. CDR3 bases read: TGTGCCAGTAGTATTGGGGGCAATGAC.

As concerns this clone: Coverage ceases 3 residues before the CDR3 finishes, and the germline J gene fills in the end. The rearrangement links TRBV7-9 to TRBJ2-3; 9 bases line up with TRBD2. This CDR3 is built from 15 residues. CDR1 and CDR2 from the germline V gene are SEHNR and FQNEAQ (reference sequence). With V trimmed by 3 bases and J by 3 bases, 4 bases remained unmatched. The sequenced part of the CDR3 DNA is TGTGCCAGCAGCTTTGAGGGACTAGCAACAGATACG. Translating gives CASSFEGLATDT. The whole CDR3 reads CASSFEGLATDTQYF.